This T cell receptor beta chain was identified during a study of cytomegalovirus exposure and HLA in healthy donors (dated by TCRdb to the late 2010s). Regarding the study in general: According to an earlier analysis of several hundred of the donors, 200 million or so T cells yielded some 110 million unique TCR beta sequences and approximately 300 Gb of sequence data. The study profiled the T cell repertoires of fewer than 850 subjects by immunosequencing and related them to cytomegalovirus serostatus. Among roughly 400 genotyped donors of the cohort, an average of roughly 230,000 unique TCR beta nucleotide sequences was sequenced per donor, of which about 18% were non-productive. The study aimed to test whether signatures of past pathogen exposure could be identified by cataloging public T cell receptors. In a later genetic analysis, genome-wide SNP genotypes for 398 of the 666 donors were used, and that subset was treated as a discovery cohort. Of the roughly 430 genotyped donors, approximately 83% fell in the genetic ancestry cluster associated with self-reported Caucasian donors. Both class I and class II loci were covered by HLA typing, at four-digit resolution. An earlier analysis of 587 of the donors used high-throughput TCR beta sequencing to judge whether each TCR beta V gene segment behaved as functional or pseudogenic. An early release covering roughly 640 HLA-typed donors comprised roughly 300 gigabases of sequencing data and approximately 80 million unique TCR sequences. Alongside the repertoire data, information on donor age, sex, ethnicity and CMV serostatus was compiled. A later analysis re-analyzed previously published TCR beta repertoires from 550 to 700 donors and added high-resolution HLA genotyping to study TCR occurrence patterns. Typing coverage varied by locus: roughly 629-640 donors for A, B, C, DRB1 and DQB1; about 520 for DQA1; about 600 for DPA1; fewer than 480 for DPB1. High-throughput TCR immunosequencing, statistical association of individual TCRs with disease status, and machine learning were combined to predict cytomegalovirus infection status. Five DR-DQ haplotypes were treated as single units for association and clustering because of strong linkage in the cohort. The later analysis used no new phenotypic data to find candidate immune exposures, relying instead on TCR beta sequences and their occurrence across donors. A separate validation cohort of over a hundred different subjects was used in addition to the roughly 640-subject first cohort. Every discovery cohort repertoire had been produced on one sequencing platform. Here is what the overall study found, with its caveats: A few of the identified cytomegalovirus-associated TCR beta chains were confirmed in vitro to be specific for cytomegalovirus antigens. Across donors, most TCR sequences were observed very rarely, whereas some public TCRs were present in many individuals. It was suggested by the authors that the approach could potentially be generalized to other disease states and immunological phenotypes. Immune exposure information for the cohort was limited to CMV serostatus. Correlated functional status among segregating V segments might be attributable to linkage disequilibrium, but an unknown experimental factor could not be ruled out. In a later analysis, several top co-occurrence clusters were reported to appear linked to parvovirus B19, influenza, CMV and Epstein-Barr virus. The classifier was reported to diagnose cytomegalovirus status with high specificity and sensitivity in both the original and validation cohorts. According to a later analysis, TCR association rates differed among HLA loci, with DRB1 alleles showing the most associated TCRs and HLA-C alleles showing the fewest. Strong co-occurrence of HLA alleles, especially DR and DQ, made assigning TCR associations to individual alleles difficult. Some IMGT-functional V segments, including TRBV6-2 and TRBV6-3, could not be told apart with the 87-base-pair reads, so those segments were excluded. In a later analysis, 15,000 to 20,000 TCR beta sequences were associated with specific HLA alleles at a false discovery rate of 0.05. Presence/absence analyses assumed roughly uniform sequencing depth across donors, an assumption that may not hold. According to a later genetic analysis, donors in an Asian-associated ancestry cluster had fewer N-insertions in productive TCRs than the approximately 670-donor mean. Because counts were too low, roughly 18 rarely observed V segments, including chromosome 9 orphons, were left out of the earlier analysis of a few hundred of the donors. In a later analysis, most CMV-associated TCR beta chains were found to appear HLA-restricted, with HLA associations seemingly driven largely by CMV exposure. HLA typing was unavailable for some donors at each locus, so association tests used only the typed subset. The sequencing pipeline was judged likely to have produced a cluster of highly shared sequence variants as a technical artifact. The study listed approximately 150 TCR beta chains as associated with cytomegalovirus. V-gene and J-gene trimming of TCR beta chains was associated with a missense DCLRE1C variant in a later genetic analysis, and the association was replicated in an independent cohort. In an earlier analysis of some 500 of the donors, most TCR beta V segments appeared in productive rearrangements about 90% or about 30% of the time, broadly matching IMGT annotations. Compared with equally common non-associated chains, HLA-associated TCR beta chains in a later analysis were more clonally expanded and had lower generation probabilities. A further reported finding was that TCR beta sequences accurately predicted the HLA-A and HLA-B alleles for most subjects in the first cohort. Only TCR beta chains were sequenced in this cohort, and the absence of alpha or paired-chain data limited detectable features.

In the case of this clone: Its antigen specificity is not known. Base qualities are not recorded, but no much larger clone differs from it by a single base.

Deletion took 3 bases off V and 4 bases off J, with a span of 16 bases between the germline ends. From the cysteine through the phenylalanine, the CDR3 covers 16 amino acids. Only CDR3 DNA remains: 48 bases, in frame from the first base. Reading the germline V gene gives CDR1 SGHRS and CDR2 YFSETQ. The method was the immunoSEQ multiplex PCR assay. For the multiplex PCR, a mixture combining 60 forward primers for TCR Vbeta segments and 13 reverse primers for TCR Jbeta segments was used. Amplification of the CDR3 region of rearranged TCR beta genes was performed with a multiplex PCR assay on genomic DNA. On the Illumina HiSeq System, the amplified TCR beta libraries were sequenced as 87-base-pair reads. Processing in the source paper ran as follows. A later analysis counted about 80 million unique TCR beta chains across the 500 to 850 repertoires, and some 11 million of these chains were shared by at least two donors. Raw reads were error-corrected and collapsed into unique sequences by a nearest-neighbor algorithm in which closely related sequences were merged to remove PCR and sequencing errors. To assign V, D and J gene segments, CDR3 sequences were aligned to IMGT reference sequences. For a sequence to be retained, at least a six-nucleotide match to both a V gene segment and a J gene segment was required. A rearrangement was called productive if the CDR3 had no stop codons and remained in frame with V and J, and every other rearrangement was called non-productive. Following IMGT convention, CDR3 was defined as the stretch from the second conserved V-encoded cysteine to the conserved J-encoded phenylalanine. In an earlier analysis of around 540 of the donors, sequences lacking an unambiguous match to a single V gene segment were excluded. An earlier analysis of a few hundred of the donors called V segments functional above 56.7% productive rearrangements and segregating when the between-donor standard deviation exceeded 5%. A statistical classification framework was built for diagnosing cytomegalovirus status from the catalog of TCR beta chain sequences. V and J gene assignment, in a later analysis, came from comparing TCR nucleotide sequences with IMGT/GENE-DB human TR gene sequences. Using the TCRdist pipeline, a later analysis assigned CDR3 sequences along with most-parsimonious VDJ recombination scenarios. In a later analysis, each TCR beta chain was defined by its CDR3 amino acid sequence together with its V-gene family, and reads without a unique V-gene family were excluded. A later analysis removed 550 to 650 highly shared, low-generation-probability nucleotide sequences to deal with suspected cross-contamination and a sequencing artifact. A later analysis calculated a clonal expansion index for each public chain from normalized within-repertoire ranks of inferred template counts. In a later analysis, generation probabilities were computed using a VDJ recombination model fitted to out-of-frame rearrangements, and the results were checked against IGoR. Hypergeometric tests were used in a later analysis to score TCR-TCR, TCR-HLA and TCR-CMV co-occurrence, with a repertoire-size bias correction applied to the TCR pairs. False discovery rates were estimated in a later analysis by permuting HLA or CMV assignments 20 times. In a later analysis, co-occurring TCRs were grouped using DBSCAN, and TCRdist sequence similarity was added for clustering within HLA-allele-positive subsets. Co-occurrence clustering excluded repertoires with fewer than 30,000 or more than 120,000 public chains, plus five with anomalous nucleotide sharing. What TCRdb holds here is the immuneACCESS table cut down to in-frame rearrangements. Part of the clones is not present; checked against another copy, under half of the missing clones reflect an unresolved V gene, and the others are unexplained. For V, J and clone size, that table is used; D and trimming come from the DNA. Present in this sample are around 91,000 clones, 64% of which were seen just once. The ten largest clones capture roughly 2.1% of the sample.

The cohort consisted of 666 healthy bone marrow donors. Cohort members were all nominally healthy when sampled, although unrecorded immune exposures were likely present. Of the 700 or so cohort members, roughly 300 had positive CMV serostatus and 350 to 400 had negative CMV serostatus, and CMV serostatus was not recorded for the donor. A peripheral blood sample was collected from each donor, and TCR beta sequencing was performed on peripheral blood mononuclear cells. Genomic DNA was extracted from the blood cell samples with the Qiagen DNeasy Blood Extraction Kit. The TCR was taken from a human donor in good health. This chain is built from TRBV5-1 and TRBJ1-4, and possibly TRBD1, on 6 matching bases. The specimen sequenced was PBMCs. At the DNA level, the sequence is TGCGCCAGCAGCTCCCTGGGGGGGCTCGGTAATGAAAAACTGTTTTTT. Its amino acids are CASSSLGGLGNEKLFF.